This T cell receptor beta chain derives from a study of control samples from healthy donors and cancer patients. Generated by immunoSEQ multiplex PCR, the TCRdb table keeps only in-frame clones and is missing some. The table lists under 150,000 clones, more than 85% of them singletons. The germline gives CDR1 LNHNV, CDR2 YYDKDF (reference sequence). V dropped 1 base and J dropped 5 bases, with 2 bases sitting between them. The CDR3 length is 11 residues. In regard to this clone: This same CDR3 is encoded by further DNA sequences in the sample.

The chain combines TRBV15 with TRBJ1-2; D not certain. Source material: blood. This receptor was obtained from a man aged 30 to 39 in good health. The CDR3 DNA reads TGTGCCACCAGCAGAGGATATGGCTACACCTTC. It encodes CATSRGYGYTF.